The source of this TCR beta chain is a study of technical replicates of blood from several donors. Libraries were prepared by immunoSEQ multiplex PCR; TCRdb keeps only in-frame clonotypes and omits some of them. The table has approximately 99,000 clones, approximately 95% seen once; the top ten hold 0.2% to 0.25%. Germline loops: CDR1 MNHEY, CDR2 SVGAGI. The CDR3 spans 15 residues. The germline V and J ends were trimmed by 2 bases and 1 base, with 11 bases remaining between them. This receptor was identified in a human donor in good health. What was sequenced was T cells isolated from PBMCs. This chain connects TRBV6-5 to TRBJ1-1, with no clear D. The CDR3 here is CASSYPGGRNTEAFF. The DNA for the CDR3 is TGTGCCAGCAGTTACCCGGGAGGGCGGAACACTGAAGCTTTCTTT.